The next 26 T cell receptor beta chains were all read from a single sample in a study of T cell responses to AZD1222 COVID-19 vaccine. Clones were sequenced by immunoSEQ multiplex PCR, and TCRdb holds only the in-frame ones, with some missing. The repertoire holds fewer than 200,000 clones, with about nine tenths as singletons. Sequences were derived from peripheral blood, sampled 28 days after the second dose of the MenACWY control vaccine. These receptors were obtained from an adult who received the MenACWY meningococcal vaccine as a control.

V and J are TRBV3-1 (or the pseudogene TRBV3-2) and TRBJ2-5, with D maybe TRBD2 (5 bases). The CDR3 has 15 residues. Germline CDR1 reads LGHDT; CDR2 reads YNNKEL (reference sequence). V dropped 0 bases and J dropped 5 bases, with 13 bases sitting between them. The CDR3 reads CASSQDWRRGETQYF. The CDR3 DNA is TGTGCCAGCAGCCAAGATTGGAGACGAGGGGAGACCCAGTACTTC.

J is TRBJ1-1 and V is TRBV18; D gene unclear. The ends were cut back, 5 bases at V and 3 bases at J, with 10 bases in the middle. This CDR3 is 13 amino acids long. Per germline, CDR1 KGHSH and CDR2 LQKENI. CDR3 residues: CASSDREDTEAFF. The CDR3 DNA sequence: TGTGCCAGCTCAGACCGGGAGGACACTGAAGCTTTCTTT.

This clone has only one observation. This rearrangement joins TRBV27 to TRBJ1-2; D remains unclear. This CDR3 region has 16 residues. Trimming pared 4 bases from V and 8 bases from J, leaving 23 bases between. Germline lookup yields CDR1 MNHEY and CDR2 SMNVEV (reference sequence). The CDR3 region is CASSSAASGPLSGYTF. The CDR3 DNA is TGTGCCAGCAGTTCCGCAGCCAGCGGACCTCTCAGCGGCTACACCTTC.

The V and J genes are TRBV18 and TRBJ1-4, with a tentative D call TRBD1 (6 bases). The CDR3 has 14 residues. Germline assignment: CDR1 KGHSH and CDR2 LQKENI. Trimming took 2 bases from V and 8 from J, leaving 12 bases between them. In nucleotides, the CDR3 is TGTGCCAGCTCACCAAGGTCAGGGGACGAAAAACTGTTTTTT. Residues: CASSPRSGDEKLFF.

The chain uses TRBV7-2 and TRBJ2-7, with D hard to call. The ends were cut back, 1 base at V and 1 base at J, with 11 bases in the middle. In germline, CDR1 is SGHTA, CDR2 FQGNSA. The length of the CDR3 is 15 residues. The CDR3 here is CASSLGTAVSYEQYF. DNA for the CDR3: TGTGCCAGCAGCTTAGGTACAGCTGTATCCTACGAGCAGTACTTC.

The V gene is TRBV10-1, the J gene TRBJ2-7; 11 bases are shared with TRBD1. V lost 0 bases and J lost 3; bases outside the gene matches: 1. The CDR3 runs to 15 residues. Germline CDR1 reads WNHNN; CDR2 reads SYGVQD (reference sequence). The CDR3 protein is CASSESGTGGYEQYF. Here the CDR3 DNA reads TGCGCCAGCAGTGAGTCTGGGACAGGGGGCTACGAGCAGTACTTC.

This clone was seen more than once but under ten times. The V and J genes are TRBV19 and TRBJ1-2; D is unresolved. Germline V gene sequence: CDR1 LNHDA, CDR2 SQIVND (reference sequence). Trimming took 6 bases from V and 3 from J, leaving 8 bases between them. The CDR3 sequence is 12 residues long. The CDR3 loop is CASSVLHYGYTF. The CDR3 DNA is TGTGCCAGTAGCGTGCTTCACTATGGCTACACCTTC.

The V call is TRBV27, the J call TRBJ2-7; the D is unclear. CDR3 length equals 16 residues. Trimming removed 2 bases from V and 5 bases from J, with 19 bases in between. CDR1 and CDR2 from the germline V gene are MNHEY and SMNVEV (reference sequence). The CDR3 nucleotides read TGTGCCAGCAGTTTACGGCGACCCGGGCCGCAACACGAGCAGTACTTC. It yields the protein CASSLRRPGPQHEQYF.

The J gene is TRBJ1-2, the V gene TRBV27; TRBD1 matches 7 bases. This CDR3 spans 13 amino acids. Germline V gene lookup returns CDR1 MNHEY and CDR2 SMNVEV (reference sequence). The trim removed 4 bases at V and 8 bases at J, leaving 7 bases unmatched. CDR3 nucleotide sequence: TGTGCCAGCAGTTGGGGACAGTCACGAGGCTACACCTTC. Its protein is CASSWGQSRGYTF.

The rearrangement joins TRBV7-2 to TRBJ1-4; D unclear. Per germline, CDR1 SGHTA and CDR2 FQGNSA. The CDR3 sequence is 14 residues long. V gave up 8 bases and J gave up 6 bases, with 16 bases separating them. CDR3 sequence: CASRGPAGDEKLFF. As DNA, the CDR3 is TGTGCCAGCCGAGGGCCAGCCGGGGATGAAAAACTGTTTTTT.

The V gene is TRBV27, the J gene TRBJ2-2, with a weak D call TRBD1 (6 bases). The CDR3 is 17 residues long. The germline V and J ends were trimmed by 8 bases and 8 bases, with 27 bases remaining between them. Germline V lookup: CDR1 MNHEY, CDR2 SMNVEV (reference sequence). CDR3 region: CASSRTAGTRASGELFF. Here the CDR3 DNA reads TGTGCCAGCTCGCGGACAGCCGGGACAAGGGCCTCTGGGGAGCTGTTTTTT.

The rearrangement links TRBV6-6 to TRBJ2-1; 11 positions agree with TRBD2. V shed 5 bases and J 8 bases; nucleotides not matched to a gene: 14. Germline loops: CDR1 MNHNY, CDR2 SVGAGI (reference sequence). The CDR3 spans 17 residues. The CDR3 loop reads CASSLLTGTSGQDEQFF. CDR3 sequence (DNA): TGTGCCAGCAGTCTACTTACCGGGACTAGCGGCCAAGATGAGCAGTTCTTC.

This clone was observed a handful of times. The genes are TRBV10-3 and TRBJ1-1, with D possibly TRBD1 on 6 matching bases. Looked up from germline, CDR1 is ENHRY and CDR2 is SYGVKD. Trimming pared 0 bases from V and 4 bases from J, leaving 6 bases between. The CDR3 has 13 amino acids. CDR3 nucleotides: TGTGCCATCAGTGAGTCAGGGGGCACTGAAGCTTTCTTT. This encodes CAISESGGTEAFF.

This clone came up once. This chain connects TRBV2 to TRBJ1-1; 7 nucleotides match TRBD1. J was trimmed by 13 bases and V by 1 base; bases with no gene match: 18. CDR1 and CDR2 from the germline V gene are SNHLY and FYNNEI. This CDR3 contains 16 residues. The DNA for the CDR3 is TGTGCCAGCAGTGAAGTTTATGGAATAGGGACAGTAAGGGGTTTCTTT. Translating gives CASSEVYGIGTVRGFF.

This sequence joins TRBV6-6 and TRBJ1-3; D not resolved. V lost 0 bases and J 0 bases, leaving 6 bases between the germline ends. The germline CDR1 and CDR2 sequences are MNHNY and SVGAGI (reference sequence). This CDR3 region has 15 residues. CDR3 in DNA: TGTGCCAGCAGTTACTCGACACACTCTGGAAACACCATATATTTT. This gives the protein CASSYSTHSGNTIYF.

This chain uses TRBV10-3 with TRBJ2-7; 7 bases line up with TRBD2. V dropped 5 bases and J dropped 3; count of bases not matched to a gene: 4. This CDR3 has 13 residues. Germline lookup yields CDR1 ENHRY and CDR2 SYGVKD. CDR3 region: CAISLAAGYEQYF. CDR3 sequence (DNA): TGTGCCATCAGTCTAGCGGCGGGCTACGAGCAGTACTTC.

The chain combines TRBV7-2 with TRBJ1-4, with D possibly TRBD1 on 5 matching bases. CDR1 and CDR2 from the germline V gene are SGHTA and FQGNSA. V was cut by 5 bases and J by 2 bases, with 9 bases left in between. The CDR3 length is 14 residues. The CDR3 coding sequence is TGTGCCAGCAGCACGCGACAGACTAATGAAAAACTGTTTTTT. Translation: CASSTRQTNEKLFF.

The chain couples TRBV28 to TRBJ2-7; TRBD1 or TRBD2 may be the D gene (5 bases each). The length of the CDR3 is 14 residues. Looked up from germline, CDR1 is MDHEN and CDR2 is SYDVKM. V lost 2 bases and J lost 8, with 16 bases in between. The CDR3 DNA sequence: TGTGCCAGCAGTTTAGGTGGGACCGGCCAACAGCAGTACTTC. This encodes CASSLGGTGQQQYF.

V gene TRBV27 combines with J gene TRBJ2-2, with 15 bases that match TRBD2. Germline V gives CDR1 MNHEY, CDR2 SMNVEV (reference sequence). The CDR3 contains 17 residues. Trimming removed 6 bases from V and 5 bases from J; junction bases left unmatched: 7. The CDR3 nucleotides are TGTGCCAGCAGCCGGGGACTAGCGGGAGGAGGGACCGGGGAGCTGTTTTTT. Translated, it gives CASSRGLAGGGTGELFF.

This clone was counted once. V is TRBV9 and J is TRBJ2-1; no definite D call. Trimming stripped 5 bases from V and 9 bases from J, with 9 bases between. Per the germline V gene, CDR1 is SGDLS and CDR2 is YYNGEE. The CDR3 loop spans 11 amino acids. The CDR3 DNA reads as TGTGCCAGCAGTGCCCCTGGTGAGCAGTTCTTC. Translated, it gives CASSAPGEQFF. The full variable domain, rest sourced from reference TRBV9 and TRBJ2-1, is DSGVTQTPKHLITATGQRVTLRCSPRSGDLSVYWYQQSLDQGLQFLIQYYNGEERAKGNILERFSAQQFPDLHSELNLSSLELGDSALYFCASSAPGEQFFGPGTRLTVL.

The chain has TRBV7-3 and TRBJ2-1, with TRBD1 matching 9 bases. This CDR3 has 21 residues. V gave up 4 bases and J gave up 6 bases; unmatched junction bases: 25. Per germline, CDR1 SGHTA and CDR2 FQGTGA. The CDR3 loop reads CASSSHTLGLPGQGIFNEQFF. DNA for the CDR3: TGTGCCAGCAGCTCGCACACATTGGGTCTCCCCGGACAGGGGATATTCAATGAGCAGTTCTTC. The complete variable domain, with remaining parts taken from reference TRBV7-3 and TRBJ2-1, reads GAGVSQTPSNKVTEKGKYVELRCDPISGHTALYWYRQSLGQGPEFLIYFQGTGAADDSGLPNDRFFAVRPEGSVSTLKIQRTERGDSAVYLCASSSHTLGLPGQGIFNEQFFGPGTRLTVL.

The chain joins TRBV7-8 to TRBJ2-7; 9 bases are shared with TRBD2. Trimming took 2 bases from V and 5 from J; bases not matched to a gene: 7. Germline lookup yields CDR1 SGHVS and CDR2 FQNEAQ. This CDR3 contains 15 residues. The CDR3 bases are TGTGCCAGCAGCTTAATACCGACTAGCGGCCACGAGCAGTACTTC. This encodes CASSLIPTSGHEQYF.

This sequence joins TRBV11-2 and TRBJ2-5; D is possibly TRBD1 (6 bases). The germline V and J ends were trimmed by 2 bases and 1 base, with 14 bases remaining between them. The CDR3 has 16 amino acids. Germline V gene lookup returns CDR1 SGHAT and CDR2 FQNNGV. CDR3 nucleotides: TGTGCCAGCAGCTTACTGATAAGAGGGGGCCAAGAGACCCAGTACTTC. Protein product: CASSLLIRGGQETQYF.

This chain connects TRBV10-3 to TRBJ1-1; D remains unclear. The CDR3 sequence is 12 residues long. Per the germline V gene, CDR1 is ENHRY and CDR2 is SYGVKD. V was clipped by 3 bases and J by 5 bases, with 7 bases between them. The CDR3 protein is CAISDALTEAFF. In DNA, the CDR3 is TGTGCCATCAGTGATGCTCTTACTGAAGCTTTCTTT.

The V call is TRBV6-5, the J call TRBJ1-3; D might be TRBD1 (6 bases). The CDR3 length is 14 residues. Germline V gives CDR1 MNHEY, CDR2 SVGAGI. Trimming took off 0 bases at V and 5 bases at J, with 8 bases between the two ends. The CDR3 nucleotides are TGTGCCAGCAGTTACTCACAGGGTCGAAACACCATATATTTT. Protein product: CASSYSQGRNTIYF.

CDR3 sequence (DNA): TGTGCCAGCAGCTTTGGTAGCGGGGATCATCGACAGTTCTTC. Its protein is CASSFGSGDHRQFF. J is TRBJ2-1 and V is TRBV7-9; TRBD2 agrees at 8 bases. The V segment lost 3 bases and the J segment 13 bases; nucleotides outside the gene matches: 11. CDR3 length: 14 amino acids. Germline V gene lookup returns CDR1 SEHNR and CDR2 FQNEAQ (reference sequence). Variable domain in full (rest from reference TRBV7-9 and TRBJ2-1): DTGVSQNPRHKITKRGQNVTFRCDPISEHNRLYWYRQTLGQGPEFLTYFQNEAQLEKSRLLSDRFSAERPKGSFSTLEIQRTEQGDSAMYLCASSFGSGDHRQFFGPGTRLTVL.